The T cell receptor (beta chain) described here comes from a study of T cells in women clearing cervical HPV infection. For the study at large: Controls' single incident HPV16 infection cleared within 12 months without precancer.

CDR3 size: 15 residues. Germline CDR1 and CDR2: SGHNT and YENEEA. The junction had 5 bases not matched to a gene; V was cut back by 5 bases and J by 3 bases. Comment on this clone: The CDR3 end is not reached by the read, which stops 3 residues before it; the germline J gene fills it in.

The data were produced by immunoSEQ multiplex PCR, yet TCRdb's version contains in-frame clones alone and is incomplete. Its clone listing holds roughly 40,000 clones. The chain carries TRBV11-3 and TRBJ2-2; 8 bases are shared with TRBD2. The sequence derives from a woman between 18 and 70 years old with a cervical HPV16 infection that either progressed to CIN3+ or cleared (not recorded which). Material for sequencing was blood buffy coat. CDR3 sequence: CASSISGTDTGELFF. Incomplete CDR3 DNA: TGTGCCAGCAGCATTAGCGGGACCGACACCGGGGAG.